The 17 T cell receptor beta chains presented below share a single source sample, sequenced in a study of cytomegalovirus exposure and HLA in healthy donors. PCR involved 60 Vbeta and 13 Jbeta primers. Sequencing used immunoSEQ multiplex PCR; TCRdb keeps in-frame clones, though not all of them. The sample lists 150,000 to 200,000 clones, 70% to 80% occurring once. The sequenced sample consisted of PBMCs. The origin of the receptors is a male donor in good health and CMV-seronegative.

J is TRBJ1-2 and V is TRBV30; D is perhaps TRBD1 (5 bases). Trimming removed 1 base from V and 3 bases from J, with 18 bases in between. The CDR3 is 16 residues long. The germline gives CDR1 GTSNPN, CDR2 SVGIG (reference sequence). The CDR3 nucleotides are TGTGCCTGGAGTGCCGGGGGGAGACCCAATCACTATGGCTACACCTTC. As protein: CAWSAGGRPNHYGYTF.

The chain couples TRBV6-5 to TRBJ2-7; the match to TRBD1 covers 7 bases. This CDR3 has 14 residues. Germline trimming cut 4 bases from V and 0 bases from J; bases unmatched to any gene: 3. In germline, CDR1 is MNHEY, CDR2 SVGAGI. The CDR3 DNA reads TGTGCCAGCAGTTTCACAGGGGCCTCCTACGAGCAGTACTTC. Translation gives CASSFTGASYEQYF.

This clone was observed once. V gene TRBV6-5 combines with J gene TRBJ1-2, with 8 bases lining up with TRBD1. Germline trimming cut 0 bases from V and 8 bases from J; bases unmatched to any gene: 5. This CDR3 comprises 14 residues. Germline CDR1 reads MNHEY; CDR2 reads SVGAGI. CDR3 bases: TGTGCCAGCAGTTACTCCCGGACAGGGCGGGGCTACACCTTC. Translation: CASSYSRTGRGYTF.

The genes are TRBV18 and TRBJ2-2, with 10 bases fitting TRBD1. The CDR3 is made up of 16 amino acids. Germline-derived CDR1 and CDR2 are KGHSH and LQKENI. Trimming cost V 3 bases and J 3 bases; bases outside gene matches: 4. CDR3 protein: CASSPLDRGDTGELFF. The CDR3 nucleotides are TGTGCCAGCTCACCCCTGGACAGGGGGGACACCGGGGAGCTGTTTTTT.

This chain joins TRBV5-6 and TRBJ2-7, with 11 bases matching TRBD2. Germline V gene data show CDR1 as SGHDT and CDR2 as YYEEEE. V shed 3 bases, J shed 6 bases, and the junction held 14 bases outside the gene matches. This CDR3 spans 17 amino acids. CDR3 in amino acids: CASSSPPGSGRGSEQYF. CDR3 DNA sequence: TGTGCCAGCAGCTCACCACCGGGTAGCGGGAGGGGGAGCGAGCAGTACTTC.

The chain has TRBV30 and TRBJ1-5; a possible D gene is TRBD1 (5 bases). This CDR3 spans 13 amino acids. The V end was cut by 5 bases, the J end by 2 bases, with 10 bases between. Germline CDR1 is GTSNPN and CDR2 is SVGIG (reference sequence). CDR3 in amino acids: CAWGTVGNQPQHF. CDR3 nucleotide sequence: TGTGCCTGGGGGACTGTGGGCAATCAGCCCCAGCATTTT.

The chain employs TRBV25-1 and TRBJ1-5; D is perhaps TRBD1 (5 bases). Trimming stripped 7 bases from V and 0 bases from J, with 16 bases between. The V gene's germline CDR1 is MGHDK and CDR2 SYGVNS. The CDR3 extends over 16 amino acids. The CDR3 here is CASMGQILNSNQPQHF. The CDR3 DNA reads TGTGCCAGCATGGGGCAGATACTTAATAGCAATCAGCCCCAGCATTTT.

The rearrangement links TRBV11-2 to TRBJ1-2; 7 bases line up with TRBD1. V lost 1 base and J lost 5; bases outside the gene matches: 7. Per germline, CDR1 SGHAT and CDR2 FQNNGV. The CDR3 loop spans 15 amino acids. The CDR3 DNA is TGTGCCAGCAGCTTAGTTGCGCAGACAGGGTATGGCTACACCTTC. This sequence encodes CASSLVAQTGYGYTF.

The chain joins TRBV5-6 to TRBJ1-2; the match to TRBD1 covers 7 bases. CDR1 is SGHDT and CDR2 is YYEEEE in the germline V gene. There are 15 residues in the CDR3. Unmatched junction bases numbered 9, after V lost 0 bases and J lost 7 bases. The CDR3 DNA reads as TGTGCCAGCAGCTTGGGGGGCAGGGGGTACGGTGGCTACACCTTC. Translation: CASSLGGRGYGGYTF.

The chain combines TRBV5-4 with TRBJ1-1; possible D gene TRBD1, 5 bases. CDR3 length: 14 amino acids. Germline lookup yields CDR1 SGHNT and CDR2 YYREEE (reference sequence). Trimming left V 0 bases short and J 1 base short, with 7 bases between. The chain's CDR3 is CASSLEQENTEAFF. The CDR3, as DNA: TGTGCCAGCAGCTTGGAACAGGAGAACACTGAAGCTTTCTTT.

This chain joins TRBV7-9 and TRBJ1-5, with 11 bases identical to TRBD1. CDR3 size: 15 residues. CDR1 is SEHNR and CDR2 is FQNEAQ in the germline V gene (reference sequence). J gave up 2 bases and V 7 bases, and 4 bases lay outside the gene matches. The CDR3 DNA follows: TGTGCCAGCACGCGGACAGGGGGCGGCAATCAGCCCCAGCATTTT. It translates to CASTRTGGGNQPQHF.

The chain recombines TRBV19 with TRBJ1-2, with 7 nucleotides matching TRBD1. The CDR3 length is 15 residues. The V gene's germline CDR1 is LNHDA and CDR2 SQIVND (reference sequence). The trim removed 6 bases at V and 3 bases at J, leaving 10 bases unmatched. The CDR3 coding sequence is TGTGCCAGTAGACAAAGGGGGCAGGGGGACTATGGCTACACCTTC. The encoded protein is CASRQRGQGDYGYTF.

The chain is built from TRBV6-5 and TRBJ1-2; 7 bases align to TRBD1. J lost 8 bases, V lost 5 bases, and 5 bases had no gene match. The CDR3 spans 12 residues. Germline CDR1 and CDR2: MNHEY and SVGAGI. The CDR3 nucleotides are TGTGCCAGCAGTCCACAGGGGAACGGCTACACCTTC. Protein: CASSPQGNGYTF.

This chain connects TRBV7-3 to TRBJ2-1, with 13 bases lining up with TRBD2. Germline trimming cut 5 bases from V and 4 bases from J; bases unmatched to any gene: 5. CDR3 length: 16 amino acids. Germline-derived CDR1 and CDR2 are SGHTA and FQGTGA. CDR3 region: CASSPRGLAGYNEQFF. The CDR3 DNA sequence: TGTGCCAGCAGCCCAAGGGGACTAGCGGGGTACAATGAGCAGTTCTTC.

This sequence joins TRBV9 and TRBJ2-7, with unresolved D. The V end was cut by 0 bases, the J end by 3 bases, with 10 bases between. CDR1 and CDR2 (germline): SGDLS, YYNGEE. The CDR3 is made up of 14 amino acids. The DNA for the CDR3 is TGTGCCAGCAGCGTAGACGTAGATGGCTACGAGCAGTACTTC. Protein: CASSVDVDGYEQYF.

The rearrangement uses TRBV28 and TRBJ1-5; TRBD1 matches at 12 bases. This CDR3 spans 23 amino acids. Germline loops: CDR1 MDHEN, CDR2 SYDVKM. V was clipped by 5 bases and J by 0 bases; unmatched bases: 23. CDR3 coding DNA: TGTGCCAGCAGTCTGAGAACCGGGACAGGGGGCCCGGTACGACTTTATAGCAATCAGCCCCAGCATTTT. Amino acids: CASSLRTGTGGPVRLYSNQPQHF.

This sequence joins TRBV28 and TRBJ2-7; 10 bases line up with TRBD1. Germline assignment: CDR1 MDHEN and CDR2 SYDVKM. The V gene end was trimmed by 2 bases and the J gene end by 4 bases; junction bases not matched to a gene: 2. The CDR3 spans 14 residues. In DNA form, the CDR3 reads TGTGCCAGCAGTTTAGGGACAGGGGTTTACGAGCAGTACTTC. Its translation: CASSLGTGVYEQYF.